Shown below are 27 T cell receptor beta chains from a single sample sequenced in a study of blood T cells in healthy people across ages. A second PCR, run for roughly 6 to 11 cycles, used a sample-barcoded 5' primer plus a J-beta primer mix. TCRdb processed the 5' RACE reads anew with MiXCR; each CDR3 protein has one entry. The data show 590,000 or so distinct CDR3 sequences, about 28% seen once. Sequenced sample: blood. The receptors here all came from a woman older than 75 in good health.

Ten or more counts support this clonotype. V is TRBV5-6 and J is TRBJ1-2; D is perhaps TRBD1 (5 bases). The germline V gene has CDR1 SGHDT and CDR2 YYEEEE. V was clipped by 4 bases and J by 7 bases, with 11 bases between them. CDR3 size: 12 residues. CDR3 amino acids: CASSPGRVGYTF. The DNA for the CDR3 is TGTGCCAGCAGCCCAGGGAGGGTTGGCTACACCTTC.

This clonotype showed up many times. In nucleotides, the CDR3 is TGTGCCAGCAGCCAAGATGGCAGGGGCGAGCAGTACTTC. It specifies CASSQDGRGEQYF. The chain joins TRBV3-1 to TRBJ2-7; maybe TRBD1 (6 bases). CDR3 length: 13 residues. The germline CDR1 and CDR2 sequences are LGHDT and YNNKEL (reference sequence). Trimming removed 0 bases from V and 6 bases from J, with 9 bases in between.

Turning to this clonotype: A read error may be the cause here, since a much bigger clone is one base away. It is unclear where the CDR3 begins or ends on the DNA, so no DNA is shown, and the CDR3 is as TCRdb lists it. The chain has TRBV9 and TRBJ2-5; TRBD1 is taken as the D call from the table, unchecked against the DNA. Termini included, the CDR3 measures 15 amino acids. Germline V CDR1 and CDR2: SGDLS, YYNGEE. The CDR3 here is CASSVGQGTQETRYF.

This clonotype has at least ten counts. CDR3 sequence (DNA): TGTGCCACCAGCAGAGAAACAGGCTACGAGCAGTACTTC. Its translation is CATSRETGYEQYF. V and J are TRBV15 and TRBJ2-7; D possibly corresponds to TRBD1 (5 bases). From germline, CDR1 is LNHNV and CDR2 YYDKDF (reference sequence). This CDR3 comprises 13 residues. Between the trimmed V and J ends, which lost 0 bases and 3 bases, there was a span of 6 bases.

Worth noting for this clonotype: An end of the junction differs from the germline gene, which may be a read error. The chain has TRBV6-6 and TRBJ2-6, with D possibly TRBD2 on 6 matching bases. Germline CDR1 is MNHNY and CDR2 is SVGAGI (reference sequence). The CDR3 loop spans 15 amino acids. This CDR3 reads CVSRPGGSGANVLTF. The CDR3 DNA is TGTGTCAGCAGACCTGGGGGGTCTGGGGCCAACGTCCTGACTTTC.

This clonotype was observed a few times. CDR3 amino acids: CASGLAGGLDTQYF. CDR3 DNA: TGTGCCAGCGGACTAGCGGGGGGGCTGGATACGCAGTATTTT. The chain combines TRBV6-1 with TRBJ2-3; 15 positions agree with TRBD2. The CDR3 loop spans 14 amino acids. The germline V gene encodes CDR1 MNHNS and CDR2 SASEGT. Losses at the gene ends were 8 bases for V and 6 bases for J; bases not matched to a gene: 3.

This clonotype has a handful of counts. The chain combines TRBV10-3 with TRBJ2-2; D possibly corresponds to TRBD1 (6 bases). The germline gives CDR1 ENHRY, CDR2 SYGVKD. Trimming removed 4 bases at V and 4 bases at J, with 16 bases between. The CDR3 loop spans 16 amino acids. The CDR3 bases are TGTGCCATCAGTGGAGTGAAACAGGGTGGCACCGGGGAGCTGTTTTTT. It specifies CAISGVKQGGTGELFF.

This clonotype was counted ten times or more. This chain links TRBV12-3 or TRBV12-4 with TRBJ2-5; the match to TRBD2 covers 9 bases. The CDR3 covers 16 residues. J lost 11 bases, V lost 6 bases, and 19 bases had no gene match. The CDR3 region has the DNA TGTGCCAGCAGGCACGGGGCTAGCGGGGCACTTTACAAGCAGTACTTC. Translated: CASRHGASGALYKQYF.

With regard to this clonotype: Since a much larger clone is just one base distant, this may be a read error. The chain couples TRBV13 to TRBJ2-1, with TRBD1 matching 7 bases. The CDR3 contains 12 residues. CDR1 PRHDT and CDR2 FYEKMQ come from the germline V gene (reference sequence). The DNA of the CDR3 is TGTACCAGCAGCTCCGACAGGGATGAGCAGTTCTTC. Translating gives CTSSSDRDEQFF.

This chain links TRBV20-1 with TRBJ2-2; no clear D. Deletions cut 6 bases from V and 4 bases from J, with 15 bases between. CDR1 and CDR2 from the germline V gene are DFQATT and SNEGSKA (reference sequence). The CDR3 covers 14 residues. CDR3 region: CSAENVGSTGELFF. DNA for the CDR3: TGCAGTGCCGAAAATGTGGGAAGCACCGGGGAGCTGTTTTTT.

This clonotype was recorded many times. The genes are TRBV5-1 and TRBJ1-2, with D possibly being TRBD1 (6 bases). The V end was cut by 0 bases, the J end by 2 bases, with 8 bases between. Germline values: CDR1 SGHRS, CDR2 YFSETQ. This CDR3 has 14 residues. In DNA, the CDR3 is TGCGCCAGCAGCTTGGAAGGGGGGAACTATGGCTACACCTTC. Translated: CASSLEGGNYGYTF. Full variable domain (remainder filled in from reference TRBV5-1 and TRBJ1-2): KAGVTQTPRYLIKTRGQQVTLSCSPISGHRSVSWYQQTPGQGLQFLFEYFSETQRNKGNFPGRFSGRQFSNSRSEMNVSTLELGDSALYLCASSLEGGNYGYTFGSGTRLTVV.

As for this clonotype: Being one base from a much bigger clone, this may be a read error. The V call is TRBV6-5, the J call TRBJ2-4; 11 bases fit TRBD1. The junction had 12 bases not matched to a gene; V was cut back by 7 bases and J by 13 bases. The CDR3 has 14 residues. Germline CDR1 MNHEY, CDR2 SVGAGI. The DNA of the CDR3 is TGTGCCAGCAACGGACAGGGGGCAGGCAATGAGCAGTACTTC. Its translation: CASNGQGAGNEQYF.

V is TRBV7-9 and J is TRBJ2-7; tentatively, D is TRBD1 (6 bases). CDR3 size: 15 residues. The germline CDR1 and CDR2 sequences are SEHNR and FQNEAQ (reference sequence). Deletions cut 3 bases from V and 0 bases from J, with 12 bases between. The CDR3 DNA reads as TGTGCCAGCAGCTTGTTGGACAGTTTCTCCTACGAGCAGTACTTC. Translated, it gives CASSLLDSFSYEQYF.

This clonotype was recorded a few times. V and J are TRBV5-1 and TRBJ1-5; 10 bases are shared with TRBD1. The length of the CDR3 is 14 residues. Germline CDR1 is SGHRS and CDR2 is YFSETQ. V was pared by 4 bases and J by 5 bases, with 3 bases of the junction left unmatched. Here the CDR3 DNA reads TGCGCCAGCAGCCCGGGACAGGGGCATCAGCCCCAGCATTTT. Encoded protein: CASSPGQGHQPQHF.

This clonotype came up a few times. The chain uses TRBV7-9 and TRBJ1-3; D remains unclear. The germline V and J ends were trimmed by 7 bases and 0 bases, with 10 bases remaining between them. Germline V gene data show CDR1 as SEHNR and CDR2 as FQNEAQ (reference sequence). The CDR3 has 14 amino acids. The CDR3 region is CASTDGTSGNTIYF. The CDR3 DNA sequence: TGTGCCAGCACAGACGGCACCTCTGGAAACACCATATATTTT.

The chain joins TRBV3-1 to TRBJ1-5, with 10 bases fitting TRBD1. Trimming took 4 bases from V and 1 from J; bases not matched to a gene: 4. From germline, CDR1 is LGHDT and CDR2 YNNKEL (reference sequence). The CDR3 runs to 16 residues. The CDR3 loop reads CASSPGQGFSNQPQHF. The CDR3 bases are TGTGCCAGCAGCCCGGGACAGGGGTTCAGCAATCAGCCCCAGCATTTT. Full variable domain (rest looked up from reference TRBV3-1 and TRBJ1-5): DTAVSQTPKYLVTQMGNDKSIKCEQNLGHDTMYWYKQDSKKFLKIMFSYNNKELIINETVPNRFSPKSPDKAHLNLHINSLELGDSAVYFCASSPGQGFSNQPQHFGDGTRLSIL.

The table lists this clonotype with a few counts. This chain links TRBV14 with TRBJ2-3; no clear D gene. The CDR3 totals 16 residues. The V and J ends lost 0 bases and 0 bases respectively, with 10 bases between them. Germline CDR1 reads SGHDN; CDR2 reads FVKESK. In DNA form, the CDR3 reads TGTGCCAGCAGCCAAGATGGCACTCCCAGCACAGATACGCAGTATTTT. Translated, it gives CASSQDGTPSTDTQYF.

This clonotype was recorded a few times. V and J are TRBV20-1 and TRBJ1-1; tentative D call: TRBD1 (5 bases). Germline CDR1 reads DFQATT; CDR2 reads SNEGSKA (reference sequence). V was cut by 6 bases and J by 0 bases, with 20 bases left in between. This CDR3 has 16 residues. The CDR3 here is CSALIDPGQVNTEAFF. CDR3 nucleotide sequence: TGCAGTGCCCTAATTGACCCGGGGCAAGTGAACACTGAAGCTTTCTTT.

This clonotype was observed a few times. A read error may be the cause here, since a much bigger clone is one base away. The genes are TRBV7-2 and TRBJ2-1, with a tentative D call TRBD1 (6 bases). The CDR3 is 15 residues long. Per the germline V gene, CDR1 is SGHTA and CDR2 is FQGNSA. Here the CDR3 DNA reads TGTGCCGGCAGCGTACAGGGCCGAGGTTACAATGAGCAGTTCTTC. As protein: CAGSVQGRGYNEQFF.

Comments on this clonotype: A much larger clonotype is one base distant, so this may be a read error. The chain joins TRBV4-3 to TRBJ1-1; possibly TRBD1 for D (6 bases). Germline CDR1 is LGHNA and CDR2 is YSLEER. Trimming stripped 2 bases from V and 9 bases from J, with 10 bases between. The CDR3 has 12 amino acids. CDR3 residues: CASSQRGTKAFF. The CDR3 bases are TGCGCCAGCAGCCAAAGGGGGACTAAAGCTTTCTTT.

This clonotype was picked up many times. This chain uses TRBV15 with TRBJ1-6; D gene unclear. The CDR3 totals 15 residues. The germline V gene encodes CDR1 LNHNV and CDR2 YYDKDF (reference sequence). V lost 0 bases, J lost 10 bases, and 13 bases lay in between. The CDR3 spells CATSRDSGRLSPLHF. CDR3 in DNA: TGTGCCACCAGCAGAGATTCCGGGAGGTTATCACCCCTCCACTTT.

The CDR3 DNA is TGTGCCAGCAGGGGACAGGGGTGGAACACTGAAGCTTTCTTT. Amino acids: CASRGQGWNTEAFF. The chain carries TRBV6-5 and TRBJ1-1; TRBD1 matches at 10 bases. V lost 6 bases, J lost 1 base, and 2 bases stayed unmatched. This CDR3 is built from 14 residues. Germline-derived CDR1 and CDR2 are MNHEY and SVGAGI.

This clonotype came up a few times. This chain joins TRBV3-1 and TRBJ1-5, with D unclear. V was cut by 0 bases and J by 4 bases, with 13 bases left in between. The CDR3 is made up of 16 amino acids. CDR1 and CDR2 (germline): LGHDT, YNNKEL (reference sequence). CDR3 DNA: TGTGCCAGCAGCCAAGACCTCCCCAGATATAATCAGCCCCAGCATTTT. This sequence encodes CASSQDLPRYNQPQHF.

V is TRBV30 and J is TRBJ2-4; D remains unclear. The J call could be wrong; TRBJ2-7 is a better fit for the DNA end. The CDR3 has 11 residues. The germline CDR1 and CDR2 sequences are GTSNPN and SVGIG (reference sequence). CDR3 DNA sequence: TGTGCCGCCCGCAACGGCTACGAGCAGTACTTC. This gives the protein CAARNGYEQYF.

About this clonotype itself: This sequence may be a read error, since a much larger clone differs from it by one base. The V call is TRBV4-2, the J call TRBJ2-2, with TRBD2 as a possible D gene (5 bases). The germline gives CDR1 LGHNA, CDR2 YNFKEQ. The CDR3 is 18 residues long. The CDR3: CASSQDKGRSANTGEPFF. CDR3 sequence (DNA): TGTGCCAGCAGCCAAGACAAAGGCAGGAGCGCGAACACCGGGGAGCCGTTTTTT.

The rearrangement joins TRBV6-1 to TRBJ2-4; 11 positions agree with TRBD2. CDR3 length: 14 amino acids. With 10 bases clipped from V and 13 bases from J, the junction kept 15 bases outside the gene matches. The germline gives CDR1 MNHNS, CDR2 SASEGT. For the CDR3, the DNA is TGTGCCATCACTAGCGGGGGTTACGGCTACAAGCAGTACTTC. It codes for CAITSGGYGYKQYF.

This sequence joins TRBV11-2 and TRBJ2-7; 7 positions match TRBD2. Looked up from germline, CDR1 is SGHAT and CDR2 is FQNNGV. This CDR3 is built from 16 residues. With 5 bases clipped from V and 0 bases from J, the junction kept 10 bases outside the gene matches. Here the CDR3 reads CASSLAGGSDSYEQYF. The DNA for the CDR3 is TGTGCCAGCAGCCTAGCCGGGGGGTCTGACTCCTACGAGCAGTACTTC.